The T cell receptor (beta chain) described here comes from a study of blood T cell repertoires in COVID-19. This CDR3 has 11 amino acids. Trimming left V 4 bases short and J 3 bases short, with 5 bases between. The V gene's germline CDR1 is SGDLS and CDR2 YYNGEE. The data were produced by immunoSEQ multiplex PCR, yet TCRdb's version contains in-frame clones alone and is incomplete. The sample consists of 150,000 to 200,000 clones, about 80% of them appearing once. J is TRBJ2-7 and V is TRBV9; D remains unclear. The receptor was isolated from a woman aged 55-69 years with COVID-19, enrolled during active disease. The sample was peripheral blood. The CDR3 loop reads CASSPGYEQYV. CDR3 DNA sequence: TGTGCCAGCAGCCCAGGCTACGAGCAGTACGTC.